This T cell receptor (beta chain) came from a study of T cell responses to AZD1222 COVID-19 vaccine. There are 13 residues in the CDR3. V was clipped by 6 bases and J by 5 bases, with 13 bases between them. The V gene's germline CDR1 is MNHEY and CDR2 SVGAGI. Profiled with immunoSEQ multiplex PCR; TCRdb holds only in-frame clones, not every one. The sample has 150,000 to 200,000 clones, over 85% seen once. Sample: peripheral blood, taken 28 days after the second AZD1222 dose. This receptor was identified in an adult who received the AZD1222 COVID-19 vaccine. This chain joins TRBV6-5 and TRBJ2-5, with D hard to call. The CDR3 loop is CASSASRSETQYF. CDR3 coding DNA: TGTGCCAGCAGCGCTTCCCGATCGGAGACCCAGTACTTC.